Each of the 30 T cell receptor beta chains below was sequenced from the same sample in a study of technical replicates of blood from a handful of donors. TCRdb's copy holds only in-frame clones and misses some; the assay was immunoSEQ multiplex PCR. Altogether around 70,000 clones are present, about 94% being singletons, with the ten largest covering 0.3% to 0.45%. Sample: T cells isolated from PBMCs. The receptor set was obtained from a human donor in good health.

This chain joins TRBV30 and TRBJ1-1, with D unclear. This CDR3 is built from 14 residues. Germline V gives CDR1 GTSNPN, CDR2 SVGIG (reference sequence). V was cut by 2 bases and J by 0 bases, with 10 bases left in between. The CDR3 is CAWSPDTMNTEAFF. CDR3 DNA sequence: TGTGCCTGGAGTCCAGACACCATGAACACTGAAGCTTTCTTT.

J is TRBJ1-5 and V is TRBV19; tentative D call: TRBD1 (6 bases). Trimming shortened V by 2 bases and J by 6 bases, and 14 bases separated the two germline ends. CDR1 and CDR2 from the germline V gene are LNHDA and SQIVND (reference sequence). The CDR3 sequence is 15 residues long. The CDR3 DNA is TGTGCCAGTAGTATAAACCGTATAGGGGGTCAGCCCCAGCATTTT. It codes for CASSINRIGGQPQHF.

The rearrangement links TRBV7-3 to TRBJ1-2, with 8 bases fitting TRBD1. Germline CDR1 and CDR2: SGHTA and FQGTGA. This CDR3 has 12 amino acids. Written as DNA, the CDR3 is TGTGCTTGGCCGGGACAGGTTTATGGCTACACCTTC. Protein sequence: CAWPGQVYGYTF.

For the CDR3, the DNA is TGTGCCAGCAGCGTAGGCAGGGGCCTATCACAATACAATGAGCAGTTCTTC. Translating it yields CASSVGRGLSQYNEQFF. This chain joins TRBV9 and TRBJ2-1, with TRBD1 as a possible D gene (6 bases). CDR1 is SGDLS, CDR2 YYNGEE, per germline. This CDR3 has 17 residues. Trimming stripped 0 bases from V and 4 bases from J, with 17 bases between. The full variable domain, rest sourced from reference TRBV9 and TRBJ2-1, is DSGVTQTPKHLITATGQRVTLRCSPRSGDLSVYWYQQSLDQGLQFLIQYYNGEERAKGNILERFSAQQFPDLHSELNLSSLELGDSALYFCASSVGRGLSQYNEQFFGPGTRLTVL.

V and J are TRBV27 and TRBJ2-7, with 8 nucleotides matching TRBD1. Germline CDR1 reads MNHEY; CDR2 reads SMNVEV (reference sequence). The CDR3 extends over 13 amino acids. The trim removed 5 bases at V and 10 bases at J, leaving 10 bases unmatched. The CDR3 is CASSKDREGGQYF. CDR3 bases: TGTGCCAGCAGTAAGGACAGGGAAGGCGGCCAGTACTTC.

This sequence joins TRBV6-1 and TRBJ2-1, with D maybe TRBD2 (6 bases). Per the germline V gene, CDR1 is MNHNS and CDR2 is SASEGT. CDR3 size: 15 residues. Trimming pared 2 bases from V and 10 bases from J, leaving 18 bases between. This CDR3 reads CASSEPGSWVREQFF. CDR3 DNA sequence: TGTGCCAGCAGTGAACCCGGGAGTTGGGTCCGGGAGCAGTTCTTC.

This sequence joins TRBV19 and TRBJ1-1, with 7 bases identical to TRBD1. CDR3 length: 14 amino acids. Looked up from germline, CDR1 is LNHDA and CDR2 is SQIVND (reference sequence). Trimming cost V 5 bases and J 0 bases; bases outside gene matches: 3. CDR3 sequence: CASSWGQLNTEAFF. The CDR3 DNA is TGTGCCAGTAGTTGGGGACAGCTGAACACTGAAGCTTTCTTT.

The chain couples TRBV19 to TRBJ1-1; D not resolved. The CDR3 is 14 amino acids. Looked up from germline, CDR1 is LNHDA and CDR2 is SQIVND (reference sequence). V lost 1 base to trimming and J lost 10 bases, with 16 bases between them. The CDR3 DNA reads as TGTGCCAGTAGTATAGCTACGGTGGGCCCCGCAGCTTTCTTT. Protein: CASSIATVGPAAFF.

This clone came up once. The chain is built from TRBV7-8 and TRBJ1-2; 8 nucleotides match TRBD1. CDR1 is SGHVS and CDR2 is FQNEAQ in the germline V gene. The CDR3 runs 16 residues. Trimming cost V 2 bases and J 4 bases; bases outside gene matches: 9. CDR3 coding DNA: TGTGCCAGCAGCTTATTTACAGGGGGTCTTCTCTATGGCTACACCTTC. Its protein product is CASSLFTGGLLYGYTF.

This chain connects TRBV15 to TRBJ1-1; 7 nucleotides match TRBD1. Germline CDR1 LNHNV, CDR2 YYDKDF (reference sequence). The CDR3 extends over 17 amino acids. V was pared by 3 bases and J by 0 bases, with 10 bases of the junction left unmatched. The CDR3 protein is CATSRDDDRVVNTEAFF. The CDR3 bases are TGTGCCACCAGCAGGGACGACGACAGGGTAGTGAACACTGAAGCTTTCTTT.

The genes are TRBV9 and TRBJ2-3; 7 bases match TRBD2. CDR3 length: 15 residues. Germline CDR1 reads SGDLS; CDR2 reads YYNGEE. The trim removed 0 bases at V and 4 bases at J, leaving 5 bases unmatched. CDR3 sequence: CASSVGGGSADTQYF. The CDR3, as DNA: TGTGCCAGCAGCGTAGGGGGCGGGAGTGCAGATACGCAGTATTTT. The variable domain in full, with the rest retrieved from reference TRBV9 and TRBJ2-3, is DSGVTQTPKHLITATGQRVTLRCSPRSGDLSVYWYQQSLDQGLQFLIQYYNGEERAKGNILERFSAQQFPDLHSELNLSSLELGDSALYFCASSVGGGSADTQYFGPGTRLTVL.

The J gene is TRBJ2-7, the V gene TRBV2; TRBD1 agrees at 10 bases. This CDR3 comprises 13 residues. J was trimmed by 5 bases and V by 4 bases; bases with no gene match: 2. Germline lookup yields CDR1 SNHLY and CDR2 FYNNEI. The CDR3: CASSGGTGDEQYF. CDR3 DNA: TGTGCCAGCAGTGGGGGGACAGGGGACGAGCAGTACTTC.

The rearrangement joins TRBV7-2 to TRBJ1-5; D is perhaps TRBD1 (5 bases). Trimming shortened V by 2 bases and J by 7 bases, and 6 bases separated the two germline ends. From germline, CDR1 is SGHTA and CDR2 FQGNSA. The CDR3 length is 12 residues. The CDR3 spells CASSLQGQPQHF. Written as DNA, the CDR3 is TGTGCCAGCAGCTTACAGGGACAGCCCCAGCATTTT.

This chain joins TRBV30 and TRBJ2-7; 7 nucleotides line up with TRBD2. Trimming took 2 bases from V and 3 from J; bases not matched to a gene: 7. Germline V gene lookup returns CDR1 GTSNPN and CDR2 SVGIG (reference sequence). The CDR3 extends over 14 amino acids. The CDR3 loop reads CAWSRSSGHYEQYF. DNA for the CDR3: TGTGCCTGGAGTAGGTCTAGCGGCCACTACGAGCAGTACTTC.

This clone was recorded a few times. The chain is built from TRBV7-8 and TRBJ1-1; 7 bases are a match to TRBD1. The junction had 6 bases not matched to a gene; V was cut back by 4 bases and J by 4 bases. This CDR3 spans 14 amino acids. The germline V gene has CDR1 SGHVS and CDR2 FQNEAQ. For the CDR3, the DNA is TGTGCCAGCAGCTACAGGGGATCGGGCACTGAAGCTTTCTTT. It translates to CASSYRGSGTEAFF.

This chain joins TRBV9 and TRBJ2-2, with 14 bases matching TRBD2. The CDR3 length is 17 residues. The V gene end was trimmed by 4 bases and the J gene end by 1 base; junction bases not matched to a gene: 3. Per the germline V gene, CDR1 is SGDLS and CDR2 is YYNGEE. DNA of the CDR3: TGTGCCAGCAGCTCTGGACTAGCGGGAGGGAACACCGGGGAGCTGTTTTTT. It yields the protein CASSSGLAGGNTGELFF.

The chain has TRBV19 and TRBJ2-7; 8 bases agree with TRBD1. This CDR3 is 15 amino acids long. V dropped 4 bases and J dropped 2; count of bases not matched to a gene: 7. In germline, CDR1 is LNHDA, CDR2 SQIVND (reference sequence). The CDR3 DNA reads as TGTGCCAGTAGTAAATCCGAGGACAGGGCCTACGAGCAGTACTTC. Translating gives CASSKSEDRAYEQYF.

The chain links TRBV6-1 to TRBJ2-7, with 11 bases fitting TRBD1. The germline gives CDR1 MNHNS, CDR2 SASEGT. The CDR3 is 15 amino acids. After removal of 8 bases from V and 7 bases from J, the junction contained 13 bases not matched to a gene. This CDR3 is CASLPGTGGFREQYF. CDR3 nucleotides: TGTGCCAGCCTCCCCGGGACAGGGGGATTTAGGGAGCAGTACTTC.

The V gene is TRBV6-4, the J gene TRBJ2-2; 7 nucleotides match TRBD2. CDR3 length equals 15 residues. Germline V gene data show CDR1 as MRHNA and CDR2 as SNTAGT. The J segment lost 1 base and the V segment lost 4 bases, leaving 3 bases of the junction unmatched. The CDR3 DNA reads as TGTGCCAGCAGTGCTCTAGCGGAGAACACCGGGGAGCTGTTTTTT. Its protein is CASSALAENTGELFF.

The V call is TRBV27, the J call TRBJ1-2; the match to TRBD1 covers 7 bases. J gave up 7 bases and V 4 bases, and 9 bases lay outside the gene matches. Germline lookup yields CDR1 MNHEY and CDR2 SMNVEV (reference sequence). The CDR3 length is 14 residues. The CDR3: CASSYSRGVIGYTF. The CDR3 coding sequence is TGTGCCAGCAGTTATTCCAGGGGGGTAATTGGCTACACCTTC.

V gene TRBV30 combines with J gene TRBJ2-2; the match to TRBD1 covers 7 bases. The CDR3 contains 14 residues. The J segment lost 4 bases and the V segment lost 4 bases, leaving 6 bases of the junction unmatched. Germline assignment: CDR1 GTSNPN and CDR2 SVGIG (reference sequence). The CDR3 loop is CAWIPEGATGELFF. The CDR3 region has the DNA TGTGCCTGGATTCCTGAGGGGGCCACCGGGGAGCTGTTTTTT.

Here the CDR3 reads CASSLPGRGYTGELFF. The CDR3 nucleotides are TGTGCCAGCAGCTTACCGGGGAGGGGGTACACCGGGGAGCTGTTTTTT. The V gene is TRBV5-8, the J gene TRBJ2-2; a possible D gene is TRBD2 (7 bases). The ends were cut back, 2 bases at V and 3 bases at J, with 14 bases in the middle. This CDR3 is built from 16 residues. Looked up from germline, CDR1 is SGHTS and CDR2 is YDEGEE.

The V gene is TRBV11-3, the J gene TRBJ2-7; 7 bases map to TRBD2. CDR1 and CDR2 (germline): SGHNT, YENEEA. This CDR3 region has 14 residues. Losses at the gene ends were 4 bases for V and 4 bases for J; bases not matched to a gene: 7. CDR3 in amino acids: CASSYGPSGYEQYF. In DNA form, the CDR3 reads TGTGCCAGCAGCTATGGGCCTAGCGGTTACGAGCAGTACTTC.

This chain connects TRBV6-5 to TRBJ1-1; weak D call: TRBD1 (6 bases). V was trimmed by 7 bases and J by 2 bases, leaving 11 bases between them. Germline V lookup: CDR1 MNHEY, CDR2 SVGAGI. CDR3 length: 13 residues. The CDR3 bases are TGTGCCAGCACTAACAGGGTCAACACTGAAGCTTTCTTT. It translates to CASTNRVNTEAFF.

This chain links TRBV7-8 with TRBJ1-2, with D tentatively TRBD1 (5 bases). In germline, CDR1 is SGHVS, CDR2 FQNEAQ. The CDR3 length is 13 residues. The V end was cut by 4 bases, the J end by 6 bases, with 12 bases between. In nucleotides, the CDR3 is TGTGCCAGCAGCTCAAGACAGAGCCATGGCTACACCTTC. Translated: CASSSRQSHGYTF.

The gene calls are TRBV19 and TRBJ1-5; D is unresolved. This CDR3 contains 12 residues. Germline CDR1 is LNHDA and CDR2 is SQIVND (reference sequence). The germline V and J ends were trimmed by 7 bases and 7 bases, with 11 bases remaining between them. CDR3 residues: CASTLGSQPQHF. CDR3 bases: TGTGCCAGTACTCTGGGGAGCCAGCCCCAGCATTTT.

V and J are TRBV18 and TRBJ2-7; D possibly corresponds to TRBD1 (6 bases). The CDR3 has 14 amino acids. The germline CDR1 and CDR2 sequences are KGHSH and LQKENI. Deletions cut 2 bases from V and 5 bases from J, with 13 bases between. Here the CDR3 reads CASSPGQGRDEQYF. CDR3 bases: TGTGCCAGCTCACCAGGGCAGGGGCGAGACGAGCAGTACTTC.

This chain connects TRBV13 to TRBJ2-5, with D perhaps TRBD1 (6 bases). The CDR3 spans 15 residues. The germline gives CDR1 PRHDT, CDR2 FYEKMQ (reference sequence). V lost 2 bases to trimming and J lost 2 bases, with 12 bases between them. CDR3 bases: TGTGCCAGCAGCTTAAAAGGGGGTGGACAAGAGACCCAGTACTTC. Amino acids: CASSLKGGGQETQYF.

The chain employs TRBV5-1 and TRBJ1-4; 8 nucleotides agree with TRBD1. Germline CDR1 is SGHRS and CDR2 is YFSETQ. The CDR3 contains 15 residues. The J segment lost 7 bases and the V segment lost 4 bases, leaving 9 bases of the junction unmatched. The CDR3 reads CASSLVRGRVEKLFF. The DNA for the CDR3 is TGCGCCAGCAGCCTAGTCAGGGGGCGAGTTGAAAAACTGTTTTTT.

CDR3 in DNA: TGTGCCAGCAGTACCGGGACAGATGAAAAACTGTTTTTT. Translation: CASSTGTDEKLFF. The chain combines TRBV2 with TRBJ1-4; TRBD1 matches at 7 bases. The length of the CDR3 is 13 residues. Germline lookup yields CDR1 SNHLY and CDR2 FYNNEI. Trimming at V came to 5 bases and at J to 6 bases, leaving 3 bases not matched to a gene.